Here is one T cell receptor beta chain with its context. This sample was included in a study of blood T cell repertoires in COVID-19. Study background: COVID-19 samples from acute and convalescent phases originated in the United States, Italy and Spain. T cells, B-cell-depleted T cells, or PBMCs provided the cDNA or gDNA that served as material.

Original data processing: Amplification of reference gene primers was used by the study to estimate nucleated cell counts. Some clones are missing from TCRdb's copy, which holds only in-frame ones; the method was immunoSEQ multiplex PCR. V, J and clone size were drawn from that table, and D and trimming were deduced from the DNA. The sample has some 220,000 clones; around 84% are singletons. V was cut by 0 bases and J by 8 bases, with 16 bases left in between. The CDR3 is made up of 15 amino acids. CDR1 LGHNA and CDR2 YSLEER come from the germline V gene. The clonotype comes from a woman aged 60-75 years who had recovered from COVID-19. Sequenced material: peripheral blood. The V gene is TRBV4-3, the J gene TRBJ1-2; D is ambiguous. The CDR3 DNA reads TGCGCCAGCAGCCAAGATCTATACGGGAGGTACGGCTACACCTTC. This encodes CASSQDLYGRYGYTF.